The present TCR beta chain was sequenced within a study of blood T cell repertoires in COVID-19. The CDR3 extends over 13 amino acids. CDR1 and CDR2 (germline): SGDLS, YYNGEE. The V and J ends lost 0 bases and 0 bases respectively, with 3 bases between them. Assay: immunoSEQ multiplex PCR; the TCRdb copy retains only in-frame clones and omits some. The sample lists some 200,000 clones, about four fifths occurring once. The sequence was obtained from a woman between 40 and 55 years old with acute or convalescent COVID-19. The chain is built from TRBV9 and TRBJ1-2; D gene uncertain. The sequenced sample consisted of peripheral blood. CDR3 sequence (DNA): TGTGCCAGCAGCGTAGACACTAACTATGGCTACACCTTC. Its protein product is CASSVDTNYGYTF.